The 29 T cell receptor beta chains presented below share a single source sample, sequenced in a study of breast tumors, draining lymph nodes, adjacent tissues. TCRdb re-called the multiplex PCR reads with MiXCR, one entry per CDR3 protein. The sample lists about 11,000 distinct CDR3 sequences, 35% to 40% seen once, with 13% to 15% in the top ten. The sample comprised breast tumor tissue. Source of these receptors: a female donor with breast cancer. Some clones in this sample may be carry-over from other donors' samples.

The table lists this clonotype with many counts. V usage is TRBV9 and J usage is TRBJ2-2; 8 positions match TRBD2. J gave up 1 base and V 0 bases, and 5 bases lay outside the gene matches. Germline CDR1 is SGDLS and CDR2 is YYNGEE. The CDR3 length is 17 residues. CDR3 sequence (DNA): TGTGCCAGCAGCGTAGCTCGGACTAGCCAGAACACCGGGGAGCTGTTTTTT. This encodes CASSVARTSQNTGELFF.

This clonotype appeared many times. The chain couples TRBV28 to TRBJ2-7, with no clear D. The CDR3 loop spans 12 amino acids. V lost 7 bases to trimming and J lost 4 bases, with 11 bases between them. Per the germline V gene, CDR1 is MDHEN and CDR2 is SYDVKM. CDR3: CASNVGGYEQYF. DNA of the CDR3: TGTGCCAGCAATGTTGGTGGGTACGAGCAGTACTTC. Using reference TRBV28 and TRBJ2-7 for the parts outside the CDR3, the full variable domain is DVKVTQSSRYLVKRTGEKVFLECVQDMDHENMFWYRQDPGLGLRLIYFSYDVKMKEKGDIPEGYSVSREKKERFSLILESASTNQTSMYLCASNVGGYEQYFGPGTRLTVT.

This clonotype was observed at least ten times. The V and J genes are TRBV5-6 and TRBJ2-5; TRBD1 aligns across 7 bases. V gave up 1 base and J gave up 4 bases; unmatched junction bases: 7. Germline loops: CDR1 SGHDT, CDR2 YYEEEE. The CDR3 totals 15 residues. The DNA of the CDR3 is TGTGCCAGCAGCTTGCCTGGGGCAGGGGGAGAGACCCAGTACTTC. This translates into CASSLPGAGGETQYF.

This clonotype was seen many times. The rearrangement links TRBV18 to TRBJ2-3; D possibly matches TRBD1 or TRBD2 (5 bases each). In germline, CDR1 is KGHSH, CDR2 LQKENI. V was shortened by 2 bases and J by 4 bases, with 10 bases between the two germline ends. The CDR3 runs to 14 residues. CDR3 amino acids: CASSPGTAADTQYF. Here the CDR3 DNA reads TGTGCCAGCTCACCAGGGACGGCGGCAGATACGCAGTATTTT.

This clonotype has a count of ten or more. The V and J genes are TRBV6-1 and TRBJ2-1, with D possibly matching TRBD2 (6 bases). Germline V CDR1 and CDR2: MNHNS, SASEGT. The CDR3 totals 15 residues. The V gene lost 4 bases and the J gene lost 3 bases, with 13 bases spanning the gap. CDR3 nucleotide sequence: TGTGCCAGCAGTGGGAGGAGGGGAAACTACAATGAGCAGTTCTTC. It codes for CASSGRRGNYNEQFF.

The J gene is TRBJ1-2, the V gene TRBV11-2, with D uncertain. CDR1 and CDR2 (germline): SGHAT, FQNNGV. The CDR3 spans 14 residues. V was shortened by 5 bases and J by 4 bases, with 14 bases between the two germline ends. Here the CDR3 reads CASSQMGTPYGYTF. DNA of the CDR3: TGTGCCAGCAGCCAGATGGGAACGCCCTATGGCTACACCTTC.

The gene calls are TRBV14 and TRBJ2-7; TRBD1 aligns across 8 bases. Trimming at V came to 0 bases and at J to 4 bases, leaving 17 bases not matched to a gene. This CDR3 spans 19 amino acids. Germline V gives CDR1 SGHDN, CDR2 FVKESK. CDR3 bases: TGTGCCAGCAGCCAAGATTCCGGGACAGGTGCATATACCCTTTACGAGCAGTACTTC. As protein: CASSQDSGTGAYTLYEQYF.

V and J are TRBV15 and TRBJ1-6, with 10 nucleotides matching TRBD1. The CDR3 extends over 14 amino acids. Germline V gives CDR1 LNHNV, CDR2 YYDKDF (reference sequence). With 3 bases clipped from V and 8 bases from J, the junction kept 1 base outside the gene matches. CDR3 coding DNA: TGTGCCACCAGCAGGGGGACAGGGGATTCACCCCTCCACTTT. Translation: CATSRGTGDSPLHF.

This clonotype was seen at least ten times. J is TRBJ1-2 and V is TRBV13; D not certain. Trimming stripped 1 base from V and 0 bases from J, with 6 bases between. Germline CDR1 and CDR2: PRHDT and FYEKMQ (reference sequence). CDR3 length equals 14 residues. CDR3 coding DNA: TGTGCCAGCAGCTTAGAAGGATCTAACTATGGCTACACCTTC. Its protein product is CASSLEGSNYGYTF.

This clonotype qualifies as medium-sized. This rearrangement joins TRBV6-1 to TRBJ2-7; TRBD1 aligns across 9 bases. Germline values: CDR1 MNHNS, CDR2 SASEGT. This CDR3 contains 15 residues. V lost 5 bases and J lost 0; bases outside the gene matches: 5. For the CDR3, the DNA is TGTGCCAGCAGTCTGGACAGGGGAGGCTCCTACGAGCAGTACTTC. Encoded protein: CASSLDRGGSYEQYF.

This clonotype came up once. One junction end disagrees with the germline gene, perhaps due to a read error. This chain joins TRBV10-3 and TRBJ2-1; 13 bases fit TRBD2. The CDR3 is 15 amino acids. Germline lookup yields CDR1 ENHRY and CDR2 SYGVKD. Here the CDR3 DNA reads TGCGCCATCAGACACACTAGCGGGAGGGATAATGAGCAGTTCTTC. Amino acids: CAIRHTSGRDNEQFF.

This clonotype was recorded at least ten times. This chain links TRBV7-9 with TRBJ2-1; D possibly corresponds to TRBD1 (6 bases). V lost 2 bases and J lost 0, with 8 bases in between. The germline V gene encodes CDR1 SEHNR and CDR2 FQNEAQ (reference sequence). This CDR3 has 15 residues. The CDR3 loop reads CASSLTGSSYNEQFF. The CDR3 DNA reads TGTGCCAGCAGCTTAACAGGGAGCTCCTACAATGAGCAGTTCTTC.

This sequence joins TRBV20-1 and TRBJ2-5; D is unclear. Germline V gives CDR1 DFQATT, CDR2 SNEGSKA (reference sequence). This CDR3 is 13 amino acids long. V lost 6 bases and J lost 0, with 11 bases in between. The CDR3 here is CSAQGRYQETQYF. In DNA form, the CDR3 reads TGCAGTGCCCAAGGACGGTACCAAGAGACCCAGTACTTC.

In this sample, this clonotype turned up many times. The rearrangement uses TRBV7-9 and TRBJ1-2; 8 nucleotides agree with TRBD1. Germline CDR1 reads SEHNR; CDR2 reads FQNEAQ (reference sequence). V dropped 4 bases and J dropped 4; count of bases not matched to a gene: 11. This CDR3 is built from 16 residues. The CDR3, as DNA: TGTGCCAGCAGCTCAGGGGGGGCAGGGGGCCCCTATGGCTACACCTTC. Translating gives CASSSGGAGGPYGYTF.

This chain joins TRBV7-2 and TRBJ2-7, with 11 nucleotides matching TRBD2. The CDR3 runs 15 residues. Trimming cost V 5 bases and J 7 bases; bases outside gene matches: 10. The germline V gene has CDR1 SGHTA and CDR2 FQGNSA. As DNA, the CDR3 is TGTGCCAGCAGCCATCAGGGACTAGCGGCGATAGAGCAGTACTTC. Translating gives CASSHQGLAAIEQYF.

This clonotype was counted between two and nine times. This rearrangement joins TRBV4-1 to TRBJ2-6, with 8 bases identical to TRBD1. The germline gives CDR1 MGHRA, CDR2 YSYEKL. The CDR3 is 18 amino acids. With V trimmed by 7 bases and J by 0 bases, 11 bases remained unmatched. DNA of the CDR3: TGCGCCAGCAAAGGGTTGGGGACAGGCAGCTCTGGGGCCAACGTCCTGACTTTC. This sequence encodes CASKGLGTGSSGANVLTF.

This clonotype counts as medium-sized. The V and J genes are TRBV20-1 and TRBJ2-3; the D is unclear. Germline CDR1 DFQATT, CDR2 SNEGSKA (reference sequence). The CDR3 has 16 amino acids. The V end lost 0 bases, the J end lost 0 bases, and 13 bases lay between the germline ends. The CDR3 reads CSARDQGPLSTDTQYF. DNA for the CDR3: TGCAGTGCTAGAGATCAAGGTCCTTTAAGCACAGATACGCAGTATTTT.

This clonotype appeared a few times. The chain combines TRBV3-1 with TRBJ2-2; 9 bases are a match to TRBD1. CDR1 and CDR2 (germline): LGHDT, YNNKEL (reference sequence). With V trimmed by 6 bases and J by 1 base, 3 bases remained unmatched. This CDR3 comprises 15 residues. The CDR3 sequence is CASRTGQGNTGELFF. The CDR3 nucleotides are TGTGCCAGCAGGACGGGACAGGGGAACACCGGGGAGCTGTTTTTT.

By share, this clonotype counts as medium-sized. The V call is TRBV29-1, the J call TRBJ2-3, with 7 positions matching TRBD2. Germline lookup yields CDR1 SQVTM and CDR2 ANQGSEA. The CDR3 spans 14 residues. V dropped 3 bases and J dropped 1; count of bases not matched to a gene: 4. In DNA, the CDR3 is TGCAGCGTTGACAAGCGGGGACGCACAGATACGCAGTATTTT. Its translation is CSVDKRGRTDTQYF.

The CDR3 DNA sequence: TGTGCCACCAGCAGGGGACAGGGTGAGACCCAGTACTTC. Its translation: CATSRGQGETQYF. This sequence joins TRBV15 and TRBJ2-5; TRBD1 matches at 9 bases. Losses at the gene ends were 3 bases for V and 5 bases for J; bases not matched to a gene: 1. The germline V gene encodes CDR1 LNHNV and CDR2 YYDKDF (reference sequence). CDR3 length: 13 residues.

The V call is TRBV20-1, the J call TRBJ1-5; a weak D match, TRBD1 (5 bases). The CDR3 has 13 amino acids. V dropped 8 bases and J dropped 2 bases, with 13 bases sitting between them. CDR1 is DFQATT, CDR2 SNEGSKA, per germline (reference sequence). CDR3 sequence (DNA): TGCAGTCCCTCTGGAGGGGGCAATCAGCCCCAGCATTTT. Translation gives CSPSGGGNQPQHF.

A few counts support this clonotype. The rearrangement uses TRBV29-1 and TRBJ1-1, with D possibly being TRBD1 (5 bases). Germline V gene sequence: CDR1 SQVTM, CDR2 ANQGSEA. Trimming pared 4 bases from V and 6 bases from J, leaving 12 bases between. The CDR3 is made up of 12 amino acids. The CDR3 protein is CSVVQGVPEAFF. The DNA of the CDR3 is TGCAGCGTTGTCCAGGGAGTCCCTGAAGCTTTCTTT. The variable domain in full, with the rest retrieved from reference TRBV29-1 and TRBJ1-1, is SAVISQKPSRDICQRGTSLTIQCQVDSQVTMMFWYRQQPGQSLTLIATANQGSEATYESGFVIDKFPISRPNLTFSTLTVSNMSPEDSSIYLCSVVQGVPEAFFGQGTRLTVV.

By sample fraction, this clonotype is medium-sized. The V and J genes are TRBV7-2 and TRBJ2-3; TRBD2 matches at 10 bases. The CDR3 sequence is 14 residues long. In germline, CDR1 is SGHTA, CDR2 FQGNSA. The V segment lost 2 bases and the J segment 4 bases; nucleotides outside the gene matches: 0. The CDR3 DNA reads as TGTGCCAGCAGCTTACTAGCGGGAGCAGATACGCAGTATTTT. Protein product: CASSLLAGADTQYF. Together with reference TRBV7-2 and TRBJ2-3, the CDR3 gives the full variable domain: GAGVSQSPSNKVTEKGKDVELRCDPISGHTALYWYRQSLGQGLEFLIYFQGNSAPDKSGLPSDRFSAERTGGSVSTLTIQRTQQEDSAVYLCASSLLAGADTQYFGPGTRLTVL.

Many counts were recorded for this clonotype. The chain recombines TRBV4-1 with TRBJ2-3, with 12 bases that match TRBD2. CDR3 size: 16 residues. Germline values: CDR1 MGHRA, CDR2 YSYEKL. The junction had 6 bases not matched to a gene; V was cut back by 0 bases and J by 8 bases. The CDR3 sequence: CASSQDRGLAGSTQYF. In DNA, the CDR3 is TGCGCCAGCAGCCAAGATCGGGGACTAGCGGGTAGTACGCAGTATTTT.

The sample holds many counts of this clonotype. The rearrangement uses TRBV12-3 or TRBV12-4 and TRBJ1-2, with D uncertain. Trimming took 4 bases from V and 4 from J, leaving 7 bases between them. The CDR3 contains 12 residues. This CDR3 reads CASSSTVYGYTF. For the CDR3, the DNA is TGTGCCAGCAGTTCTACAGTCTATGGCTACACCTTC.

This clonotype was detected many times. The chain couples TRBV19 to TRBJ1-3; D is uncertain. Germline V gene data show CDR1 as LNHDA and CDR2 as SQIVND (reference sequence). V gave up 6 bases and J gave up 2 bases, with 8 bases separating them. This CDR3 is built from 13 residues. DNA for the CDR3: TGTGCCAGTAGCCCCTTGACTGGAAACACCATATATTTT. Amino acids: CASSPLTGNTIYF.

In this sample, this clonotype turned up a few times. A read error may explain this, as a much larger clone is one base away. V is TRBV20-1 and J is TRBJ2-1, with D possibly TRBD2 on 6 matching bases. CDR1 and CDR2 (germline): DFQATT, SNEGSKA (reference sequence). This CDR3 has 12 residues. Here the CDR3 DNA reads TGCAGTGCTGGAGAGGAGACTAGTAAGCAGTTCTTC. It encodes CSAGEETSKQFF.

The chain combines TRBV28 with TRBJ2-7; 8 bases align to TRBD2. Germline V gene sequence: CDR1 MDHEN, CDR2 SYDVKM. This CDR3 contains 14 residues. V was pared by 3 bases and J by 7 bases, with 8 bases of the junction left unmatched. In nucleotides, the CDR3 is TGTGCCAGCAGTTTCGGGAGGGGCGGGGGGGAGCAGTACTTC. Encoded protein: CASSFGRGGGEQYF.

There are many counts of this clonotype. The chain has TRBV2 and TRBJ1-4; the D gene is possibly TRBD1 (5 bases). The CDR3 length is 15 residues. Germline V CDR1 and CDR2: SNHLY, FYNNEI. V lost 6 bases to trimming and J lost 4 bases, with 15 bases between them. The CDR3 is CASRLLQGNNEKLFF. As DNA, the CDR3 is TGTGCCAGCAGGCTCCTTCAGGGTAATAATGAAAAACTGTTTTTT.